Presented here are 29 T cell receptor beta chains from one specimen sequenced in a study of blood T cell repertoires in COVID-19. Generated by immunoSEQ multiplex PCR, the TCRdb table keeps only in-frame clones and is missing some. This table holds 200,000 to 250,000 clones, under 90% found once. Material for sequencing was peripheral blood. The source of these receptors is a woman aged 80 or over with acute or convalescent COVID-19.

The chain uses TRBV6-5 and TRBJ2-3; TRBD1 aligns across 12 bases. Per germline, CDR1 MNHEY and CDR2 SVGAGI. This CDR3 comprises 15 residues. J gave up 8 bases and V 6 bases, and 9 bases lay outside the gene matches. Written as DNA, the CDR3 is TGTGCCAGCAGCACCGGGACAGGGGGCGTTGGTACGCAGTATTTT. It yields the protein CASSTGTGGVGTQYF.

The chain carries TRBV5-1 and TRBJ2-5, with 12 bases identical to TRBD2. Unmatched junction bases numbered 6, after V lost 4 bases and J lost 5 bases. The CDR3 length is 15 residues. Germline CDR1 SGHRS, CDR2 YFSETQ. This chain's CDR3 is CASSPTSGGIETQYF. The CDR3, as DNA: TGCGCCAGCAGCCCGACTAGCGGGGGAATCGAGACCCAGTACTTC. Complete variable domain (other parts from reference TRBV5-1 and TRBJ2-5): KAGVTQTPRYLIKTRGQQVTLSCSPISGHRSVSWYQQTPGQGLQFLFEYFSETQRNKGNFPGRFSGRQFSNSRSEMNVSTLELGDSALYLCASSPTSGGIETQYFGPGTRLLVL.

This chain joins TRBV5-1 and TRBJ2-2, with D tentatively TRBD1 (5 bases). Looked up from germline, CDR1 is SGHRS and CDR2 is YFSETQ. Trimming left V 7 bases short and J 0 bases short, with 10 bases between. The CDR3 sequence is 14 residues long. CDR3 sequence reads: CASRAGTNTGELFF. For the CDR3, the DNA is TGCGCCAGCCGAGCAGGGACGAACACCGGGGAGCTGTTTTTT.

The chain employs TRBV12-3 or TRBV12-4 and TRBJ1-1; D may be TRBD1 (6 bases). CDR3 length equals 13 residues. V lost 3 bases and J 12 bases, leaving 17 bases between the germline ends. The CDR3 region has the DNA TGTGCCAGCAGTTTCTCGGGGGGCGTGTTAACTTTCTTT. Its translation is CASSFSGGVLTFF.

J is TRBJ1-2 and V is TRBV27, with TRBD1 as a possible D gene (5 bases). Trimming shortened V by 2 bases and J by 4 bases, and 14 bases separated the two germline ends. The CDR3 consists of 15 residues. Germline CDR1 MNHEY, CDR2 SMNVEV (reference sequence). The CDR3 DNA follows: TGTGCCAGCAGTTTACGAGCGGGGACCATCTATGGCTACACCTTC. As protein: CASSLRAGTIYGYTF.

The chain links TRBV28 to TRBJ1-3; no clear D. Germline loops: CDR1 MDHEN, CDR2 SYDVKM. The CDR3 sequence is 12 residues long. Trimming pared 11 bases from V and 8 bases from J, leaving 16 bases between. The DNA of the CDR3 is TGTGCCTCCTCATCTGGCTTGGACACCATATATTTT. The encoded protein is CASSSGLDTIYF.

This rearrangement joins TRBV23-1 to TRBJ1-2; D is possibly TRBD1 (6 bases). TRBV23-1 is classed as an ORF, of uncertain function. V lost 3 bases, J lost 2 bases, and 16 bases lay in between. This CDR3 is built from 16 residues. CDR3 protein: CASSHTSGDSNYGYTF. The CDR3 region has the DNA TGCGCCAGCAGTCATACTTCAGGGGATTCGAACTATGGCTACACCTTC.

J is TRBJ1-5 and V is TRBV9; the D gene is possibly TRBD1 (6 bases). V dropped 4 bases and J dropped 4 bases, with 18 bases sitting between them. Per the germline V gene, CDR1 is SGDLS and CDR2 is YYNGEE. This CDR3 contains 16 residues. CDR3 loop: CASSKSGGQTNQPQHF. In nucleotides, the CDR3 is TGTGCCAGCAGCAAAAGCGGAGGACAGACGAATCAGCCCCAGCATTTT.

About this clone: The sample holds other DNA sequences that translate to the same CDR3. The J gene is TRBJ1-1, the V gene TRBV28; 10 nucleotides line up with TRBD1. CDR3 length: 15 residues. Trimming cost V 5 bases and J 5 bases; bases outside gene matches: 8. Germline V gene data show CDR1 as MDHEN and CDR2 as SYDVKM. CDR3: CASSLRQGARTEAFF. DNA of the CDR3: TGTGCCAGCAGTCTCCGACAGGGGGCAAGGACTGAAGCTTTCTTT.

This clone was found once. The chain joins TRBV6-5 to TRBJ1-3; tentative D call: TRBD1 (5 bases). The V gene's germline CDR1 is MNHEY and CDR2 SVGAGI. The CDR3 spans 15 residues. Deletions cut 5 bases from V and 4 bases from J, with 15 bases between. The CDR3 DNA reads as TGTGCCAGCAGTCCATCTAGGCAGGGAGGAAACACCATATATTTT. Its translation is CASSPSRQGGNTIYF.

The rearrangement joins TRBV19 to TRBJ2-7; 10 bases line up with TRBD1. CDR3 length equals 15 residues. CDR1 and CDR2 (germline): LNHDA, SQIVND (reference sequence). V shed 6 bases and J 4 bases; nucleotides not matched to a gene: 9. CDR3 residues: CASSLIGTGVYEQYF. The CDR3 nucleotides read TGTGCCAGTAGCCTGATCGGGACAGGGGTGTACGAGCAGTACTTC.

This clone was seen more than once but under ten times. This chain's CDR3 is CASSTQALFWEAFF. CDR3 in DNA: TGTGCCAGCAGCACACAGGCTCTCTTTTGGGAAGCTTTCTTT. The gene calls are TRBV7-8 and TRBJ1-1, with TRBD1 as a possible D gene (5 bases). Deletions cut 5 bases from V and 8 bases from J, with 18 bases between. The CDR3 has 14 amino acids. Germline CDR1 and CDR2: SGHVS and FQNEAQ.

The V gene is TRBV3-1 (or the pseudogene TRBV3-2), the J gene TRBJ2-3, with D unclear. Trimming left V 0 bases short and J 6 bases short, with 7 bases between. The CDR3 covers 13 residues. Germline V gives CDR1 LGHDT, CDR2 YNNKEL (reference sequence). CDR3 in DNA: TGTGCCAGCAGCCAAGATCCCAGGGATACGCAGTATTTT. As protein: CASSQDPRDTQYF.

The chain employs TRBV12-3 or TRBV12-4 and TRBJ2-5, with a weak D call TRBD2 (7 bases). V lost 6 bases, J lost 4 bases, and 12 bases lay in between. The length of the CDR3 is 13 residues. In nucleotides, the CDR3 is TGTGCCAGCAGACCTGCGGGGGCAGAGACCCAGTACTTC. Translation: CASRPAGAETQYF.

The V call is TRBV12-3 or TRBV12-4, the J call TRBJ2-1, with TRBD1 matching 8 bases. After removal of 5 bases from V and 11 bases from J, the junction contained 8 bases not matched to a gene. The CDR3 length is 13 residues. Written as DNA, the CDR3 is TGTGCCAGCAGTACCGGGACAGGTAACAAGCAGTTCTTC. This gives the protein CASSTGTGNKQFF.

The CDR3: CASSLGGAPEETQYF. Written as DNA, the CDR3 is TGCGCCAGCAGCTTAGGCGGGGCCCCCGAGGAGACCCAGTACTTC. This chain uses TRBV5-1 with TRBJ2-5; D might be TRBD2 (6 bases). Germline loops: CDR1 SGHRS, CDR2 YFSETQ. CDR3 length: 15 amino acids. V was pared by 2 bases and J by 5 bases, with 16 bases between. Full variable domain (missing parts from reference TRBV5-1 and TRBJ2-5): KAGVTQTPRYLIKTRGQQVTLSCSPISGHRSVSWYQQTPGQGLQFLFEYFSETQRNKGNFPGRFSGRQFSNSRSEMNVSTLELGDSALYLCASSLGGAPEETQYFGPGTRLLVL.

This chain connects TRBV6-6 to TRBJ2-5; 11 positions match TRBD1. The junction had 13 bases not matched to a gene; V was cut back by 5 bases and J by 5 bases. Germline assignment: CDR1 MNHNY and CDR2 SVGAGI (reference sequence). The length of the CDR3 is 17 residues. The CDR3 DNA reads as TGTGCCAGCAGTCACCCTGGACAGGGGGCTAAGTGGGAGACCCAGTACTTC. Residues: CASSHPGQGAKWETQYF.

V and J are TRBV11-3 and TRBJ2-2; 10 bases match TRBD2. CDR3 size: 15 residues. Germline loops: CDR1 SGHNT, CDR2 YENEEA. V was pared by 4 bases and J by 5 bases, with 4 bases of the junction left unmatched. As DNA, the CDR3 is TGTGCCAGCAGCTCCGGGACTAGCGTGACCGGGGAGCTGTTTTTT. It translates to CASSSGTSVTGELFF.

This clone was recorded only once. The chain carries TRBV5-1 and TRBJ2-7; 7 positions match TRBD1. After removal of 3 bases from V and 5 bases from J, the junction contained 8 bases not matched to a gene. The CDR3 sequence is 14 residues long. CDR1 is SGHRS, CDR2 YFSETQ, per germline. The CDR3 region is CASSSRQGDDEQYF. CDR3 DNA: TGCGCCAGCAGCTCACGACAGGGCGATGACGAGCAGTACTTC.

This chain connects TRBV7-2 to TRBJ2-7, with TRBD2 identical over 11 bases. V lost 7 bases to trimming and J lost 4 bases; unmatched junction nucleotides: 6. Looked up from germline, CDR1 is SGHTA and CDR2 is FQGNSA. The CDR3 sequence is 14 residues long. This CDR3 is CASTSSGGFYEQYF. The CDR3 DNA reads as TGTGCCAGCACCTCTAGCGGGGGGTTTTACGAGCAGTACTTC.

This chain uses TRBV10-3 with TRBJ1-2; 8 bases are a match to TRBD1. Trimming took 6 bases from V and 3 from J; bases not matched to a gene: 3. Germline values: CDR1 ENHRY, CDR2 SYGVKD. The CDR3 has 13 amino acids. In DNA, the CDR3 is TGTGCCATCAGAGTGGACAGGGACTATGGCTACACCTTC. Translated, it gives CAIRVDRDYGYTF.

The chain employs TRBV6-5 and TRBJ1-2, with 11 bases aligning to TRBD1. Germline loops: CDR1 MNHEY, CDR2 SVGAGI. With 4 bases clipped from V and 4 bases from J, the junction kept 8 bases outside the gene matches. The CDR3 is 16 residues long. The CDR3 nucleotides are TGTGCCAGCAGTTCGGGACAGGGGGGCCCCTTCTATGGCTACACCTTC. This translates into CASSSGQGGPFYGYTF.

The rearrangement links TRBV29-1 to TRBJ1-3, with 8 bases identical to TRBD1. The CDR3 has 14 amino acids. Germline CDR1 is SQVTM and CDR2 is ANQGSEA. The ends lost 5 bases at V and 3 bases at J; junction bases unmatched: 6. CDR3 in DNA: TGCAGCGTTCAGGACAGGGTAAATGGAAACACCATATATTTT. The encoded protein is CSVQDRVNGNTIYF.

This clone was seen once. In the same sample, other DNA sequences code for this CDR3. The chain links TRBV27 to TRBJ1-2, with D possibly being TRBD1 (6 bases). The V end lost 3 bases, the J end lost 4 bases, and 9 bases lay between the germline ends. This CDR3 region has 13 residues. Germline V gene data show CDR1 as MNHEY and CDR2 as SMNVEV (reference sequence). CDR3 sequence: CASSLQGSYGYTF. In nucleotides, the CDR3 is TGTGCCAGCAGTTTGCAGGGGAGCTATGGCTACACCTTC.

As to this clone: This same CDR3 is encoded by further DNA sequences in the sample. The rearrangement uses TRBV7-3 and TRBJ1-1; D uncertain. Germline CDR1 reads SGHTA; CDR2 reads FQGTGA. The CDR3 has 13 residues. Trimming shortened V by 5 bases and J by 1 base, and 8 bases separated the two germline ends. The chain's CDR3 is CASSLEANTEAFF. The CDR3 bases are TGTGCCAGCAGCCTCGAGGCGAACACTGAAGCTTTCTTT.

This clone was detected once. The CDR3 coding sequence is TGTGCCAGCAGCCTACCCTCAGGGGCGCCTATGGATGAGCAGTTCTTC. This gives the protein CASSLPSGAPMDEQFF. The chain combines TRBV11-2 with TRBJ2-1, with a weak D call TRBD1 (6 bases). Trimming took 5 bases from V and 8 from J, leaving 22 bases between them. CDR1 SGHAT and CDR2 FQNNGV come from the germline V gene. The CDR3 has 16 amino acids.

This rearrangement joins TRBV4-1 to TRBJ1-3; D gene uncertain. The CDR3 covers 16 residues. CDR1 and CDR2 from the germline V gene are MGHRA and YSYEKL. The germline V and J ends were trimmed by 3 bases and 5 bases, with 17 bases remaining between them. The CDR3 is CASSHPNTGTRNTIYF. The CDR3 region has the DNA TGCGCCAGCAGCCATCCCAACACGGGAACGAGAAACACCATATATTTT.

This chain connects TRBV11-3 to TRBJ1-3, with D maybe TRBD1 (5 bases). V was cut by 5 bases and J by 0 bases, with 17 bases left in between. Germline V gene lookup returns CDR1 SGHNT and CDR2 YENEEA. The CDR3 covers 17 residues. In nucleotides, the CDR3 is TGTGCCAGCAGCCCCCCATGGGGCTCCCGCTCTGGAAACACCATATATTTT. Amino acids: CASSPPWGSRSGNTIYF.

This sequence joins TRBV6-4 and TRBJ2-1, with 8 bases matching TRBD2. The germline V gene encodes CDR1 MRHNA and CDR2 SNTAGT. Unmatched junction bases numbered 8, after V lost 4 bases and J lost 9 bases. CDR3 size: 14 residues. CDR3 residues: CASSAGGGPGEQFF. DNA for the CDR3: TGTGCCAGCAGTGCGGGGGGGGGCCCGGGTGAGCAGTTCTTC.